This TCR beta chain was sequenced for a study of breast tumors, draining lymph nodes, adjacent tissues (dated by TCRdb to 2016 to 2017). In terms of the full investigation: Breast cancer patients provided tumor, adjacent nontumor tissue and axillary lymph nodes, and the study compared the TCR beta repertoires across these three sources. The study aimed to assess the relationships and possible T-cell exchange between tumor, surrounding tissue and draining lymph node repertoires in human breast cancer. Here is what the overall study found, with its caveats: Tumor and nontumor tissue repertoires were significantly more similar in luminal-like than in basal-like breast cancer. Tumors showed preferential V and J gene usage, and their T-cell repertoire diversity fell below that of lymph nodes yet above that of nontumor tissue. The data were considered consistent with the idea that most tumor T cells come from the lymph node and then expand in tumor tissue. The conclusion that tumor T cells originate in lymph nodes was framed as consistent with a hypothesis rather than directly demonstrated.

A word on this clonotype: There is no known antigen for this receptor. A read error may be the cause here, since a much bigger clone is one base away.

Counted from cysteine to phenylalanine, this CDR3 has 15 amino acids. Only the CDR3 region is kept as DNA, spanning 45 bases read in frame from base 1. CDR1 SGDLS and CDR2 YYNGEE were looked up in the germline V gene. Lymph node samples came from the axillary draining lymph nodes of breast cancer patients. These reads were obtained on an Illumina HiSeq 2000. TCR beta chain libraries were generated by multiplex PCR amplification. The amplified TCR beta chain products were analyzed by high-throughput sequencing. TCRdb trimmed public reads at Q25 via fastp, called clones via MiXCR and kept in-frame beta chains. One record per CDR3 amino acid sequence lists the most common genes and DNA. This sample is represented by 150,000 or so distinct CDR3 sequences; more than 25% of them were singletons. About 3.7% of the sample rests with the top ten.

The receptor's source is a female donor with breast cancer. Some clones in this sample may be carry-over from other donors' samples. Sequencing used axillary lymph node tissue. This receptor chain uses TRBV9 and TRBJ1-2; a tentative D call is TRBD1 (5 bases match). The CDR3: CASSVGGDGYYGHTF. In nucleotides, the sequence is TGTGCCAGCAGCGTAGGTGGGGACGGATACTATGGCCACACCTTC.